The clone carrying this T cell receptor beta chain was observed many times. The antigen is unknown. The CDR3 is 18 residues long. V shed 4 bases, J shed 2 bases, and the junction held 12 bases outside the gene matches. CDR1 and CDR2 (germline): SGHDN, FVKESK. For TCRbeta, the library was prepared with unique molecular identifiers. MiXCR was run by TCRdb on the PCR reads, yielding one entry per CDR3 protein. The sample lists hundreds of thousands of distinct CDR3 sequences, 24% occurring once. This entry comes from a study of T-cell reconstitution after alpha-beta-depleted transplantation in children. Study outcomes and limitations: Newly produced T cells mostly accounted for T-cell counts and diversity one year post-transplant.

The receptor was isolated from a female patient between 2 and 15 years old who had a stem cell transplant for congenital amegakaryocytic thrombocytopenia, so the T cells may come from the graft donor. The rearrangement links TRBV14 to TRBJ1-2, with TRBD1 matching over 11 bases. The sample was PBMCs, mostly from graft donor cells, taken 360 days after TCRalphabeta/CD19-depleted stem cell transplant. The CDR3 protein is CASSRTWDRGTVNYGYTF. CDR3 DNA: TGTGCCAGCAGCCGAACCTGGGACAGGGGGACTGTAAACTATGGCTACACCTTC.